The 27 T cell receptor beta chains presented below share a single source sample, sequenced in a study of T-cell reconstitution after alpha-beta-depleted transplantation in children. Library preparation (for TCRbeta) was performed with unique molecular identifiers. TCRdb itself ran the PCR reads through MiXCR, one entry per CDR3 protein. The table lists 600,000 to 800,000 distinct CDR3 sequences, 13% of them singletons, with 0.79% in the top ten. Here the sequenced sample was PBMCs, taken before TCRalphabeta/CD19-depleted stem cell transplant. Source of these receptors: a girl between 2 and 10 years old with congenital amegakaryocytic thrombocytopenia, due to receive a stem cell transplant.

This clonotype was recorded at least ten times. The rearrangement uses TRBV5-1 and TRBJ2-3, with 15 bases aligning to TRBD2. Germline CDR1 SGHRS, CDR2 YFSETQ. The CDR3 is made up of 17 amino acids. V lost 4 bases, J lost 5 bases, and 8 bases stayed unmatched. The CDR3 bases are TGCGCCAGCAGCCCGAGGACTAGCGGGAGGGACCTAGATACGCAGTATTTT. It translates to CASSPRTSGRDLDTQYF.

This clonotype has ten or more counts. The genes are TRBV12-3 or TRBV12-4 and TRBJ1-5; D possibly corresponds to TRBD1 (5 bases). The CDR3 covers 14 residues. Trimming removed 6 bases from V and 3 bases from J, with 12 bases in between. CDR3 loop: CASSYRDLNQPQHF. The DNA for the CDR3 is TGTGCCAGCAGCTACCGGGACCTCAATCAGCCCCAGCATTTT.

This clonotype was detected a few times. The chain combines TRBV28 with TRBJ2-3, with D maybe TRBD2 (5 bases). Trimming removed 3 bases at V and 4 bases at J, with 17 bases between. This CDR3 comprises 16 residues. Germline-derived CDR1 and CDR2 are MDHEN and SYDVKM. This CDR3 reads CASSLGGLNVADTQYF. In DNA, the CDR3 is TGTGCCAGCAGTTTGGGTGGACTTAATGTGGCAGATACGCAGTATTTT.

This clonotype was seen ten or more times. This rearrangement joins TRBV6-5 to TRBJ1-2; 9 nucleotides match TRBD1. The CDR3 covers 15 residues. Germline CDR1 reads MNHEY; CDR2 reads SVGAGI. With V trimmed by 6 bases and J by 8 bases, 13 bases remained unmatched. The CDR3 DNA follows: TGTGCCAGCAGGGCCGGGACAGGGTTTATTGAAGGCTACACCTTC. Translation: CASRAGTGFIEGYTF.

This clonotype has more than one count but fewer than ten. J is TRBJ2-5 and V is TRBV5-6; TRBD2 might be the D (6 bases). CDR1 is SGHDT and CDR2 is YYEEEE in the germline V gene. The CDR3 sequence is 16 residues long. The V and J ends lost 4 bases and 5 bases respectively, with 21 bases between them. The CDR3 sequence: CASSELLAAEGETQYF. The DNA for the CDR3 is TGTGCCAGCAGCGAACTCTTAGCGGCGGAGGGGGAGACCCAGTACTTC.

This clonotype was detected ten times or more. The chain carries TRBV6-5 and TRBJ2-7; D call uncertain. The V gene lost 2 bases and the J gene lost 2 bases, with 7 bases spanning the gap. The germline V gene encodes CDR1 MNHEY and CDR2 SVGAGI. The CDR3 loop spans 13 amino acids. In nucleotides, the CDR3 is TGTGCCAGCAGTTACGGGGTGACCTACGAGCAGTACTTC. This gives the protein CASSYGVTYEQYF.

This clonotype came up many times. V is TRBV20-1 and J is TRBJ2-1; D may be TRBD1 or TRBD2 (5 bases each). Germline V CDR1 and CDR2: DFQATT, SNEGSKA (reference sequence). Trimming took 5 bases from V and 14 from J, leaving 10 bases between them. CDR3 length: 9 amino acids. This CDR3 is CSAGTGKFF. The DNA for the CDR3 is TGCAGTGCTGGGACGGGGAAGTTCTTC.

Details on this clonotype: This sequence may be a read error, since a much larger clone differs from it by one base. The V gene is TRBV7-8, the J gene TRBJ2-3; possibly TRBD1 for D (5 bases). CDR1 and CDR2 (germline): SGHVS, FQNEAQ. There are 13 residues in the CDR3. The CDR3 here is CVSEQELTDTQYF. In DNA form, the CDR3 reads TGTGTCAGCGAACAGGAACTCACAGATACGCAGTATTTT.

The gene calls are TRBV5-1 and TRBJ2-2, with D unresolved. The CDR3 has 17 amino acids. V was shortened by 2 bases and J by 1 base, with 15 bases between the two germline ends. In germline, CDR1 is SGHRS, CDR2 YFSETQ. The CDR3 sequence is CASSFGAAIKNTGELFF. CDR3 in DNA: TGCGCCAGCAGCTTTGGCGCAGCGATCAAGAACACCGGGGAGCTGTTTTTT.

This clonotype has a count of ten or more. The gene calls are TRBV12-3 or TRBV12-4 and TRBJ2-5, with 9 bases fitting TRBD2. Unmatched junction bases numbered 8, after V lost 5 bases and J lost 4 bases. The CDR3 is 15 residues long. This chain's CDR3 is CASSTRLAEIETQYF. The CDR3 nucleotides are TGTGCCAGCAGTACGCGACTAGCGGAGATAGAGACCCAGTACTTC.

In this sample, this clonotype turned up many times. The J gene is TRBJ2-7, the V gene TRBV5-1, with D unclear. The V and J ends lost 0 bases and 4 bases respectively, with 8 bases between them. This CDR3 has 13 residues. The germline CDR1 and CDR2 sequences are SGHRS and YFSETQ. CDR3 DNA: TGCGCCAGCAGCTTGGTAACAGATTACGAGCAGTACTTC. It translates to CASSLVTDYEQYF.

V is TRBV12-3 or TRBV12-4 and J is TRBJ1-5; no definite D call. V dropped 6 bases and J dropped 0 bases, with 27 bases sitting between them. The CDR3 extends over 20 amino acids. The CDR3 nucleotides read TGTGCCAGCAGCTCCAAACGACCAACATCTGGTGGGGATAGCAATCAGCCCCAGCATTTT. It translates to CASSSKRPTSGGDSNQPQHF.

As DNA, the CDR3 is TGCGCCAGCAGCGCCACATGGGACTACGAGCAGTACTTC. Translation gives CASSATWDYEQYF. The J gene is TRBJ2-7, the V gene TRBV5-1; D unclear. This CDR3 has 13 residues. Germline V gene lookup returns CDR1 SGHRS and CDR2 YFSETQ. V gave up 4 bases and J gave up 3 bases, with 11 bases separating them.

This clonotype has a handful of counts. This rearrangement joins TRBV7-2 to TRBJ2-7; TRBD2 aligns across 9 bases. CDR1 and CDR2 (germline): SGHTA, FQGNSA. There are 16 residues in the CDR3. With 5 bases clipped from V and 3 bases from J, the junction kept 11 bases outside the gene matches. In DNA form, the CDR3 reads TGTGCCAGCAGCCAAGTGGGGAATAGCGGGAGCTACGAGCAGTACTTC. Amino acids: CASSQVGNSGSYEQYF.

The chain joins TRBV11-1 to TRBJ2-1; D may be TRBD2 (5 bases). The ends were cut back, 5 bases at V and 5 bases at J, with 25 bases in the middle. Germline CDR1 reads SGHAT; CDR2 reads FQDESV (reference sequence). CDR3 size: 18 residues. The CDR3 DNA reads as TGTGCCAGCAGCCCCACGACCCGGGTGAGGGCGGTACACAATGAGCAGTTCTTC. Protein product: CASSPTTRVRAVHNEQFF.

This clonotype was seen repeatedly, ten times or more. The chain recombines TRBV5-1 with TRBJ2-7, with D hard to call. Germline CDR1 and CDR2: SGHRS and YFSETQ. The V and J ends lost 0 bases and 5 bases respectively, with 15 bases between them. CDR3 length equals 15 residues. CDR3 amino acids: CASSLDGNYKNEQYF. Written as DNA, the CDR3 is TGCGCCAGCAGCTTGGACGGTAATTATAAGAACGAGCAGTACTTC.

Points on this clonotype: Possible read error: a much larger clone is one base away. CDR3 coding DNA: TGCGCCAGCAGCTTGGAAGGGACTTCCGAGGGTGAGCAGTTCTTC. Its protein is CASSLEGTSEGEQFF. The rearrangement uses TRBV5-1 and TRBJ2-1; D perhaps matches TRBD2 (6 bases). This CDR3 has 15 residues. CDR1 and CDR2 from the germline V gene are SGHRS and YFSETQ. Trimming stripped 0 bases from V and 9 bases from J, with 16 bases between.

This clonotype was counted at least ten times. The V and J genes are TRBV18 and TRBJ1-1; TRBD1 is a possible D gene (5 bases). Trimming cost V 2 bases and J 7 bases, with 14 bases left between them. CDR1 and CDR2 from the germline V gene are KGHSH and LQKENI. This CDR3 has 14 residues. CDR3 protein: CASSPEIQVDEAFF. In nucleotides, the CDR3 is TGTGCCAGCTCACCAGAAATACAGGTAGATGAAGCTTTCTTT.

Comment on this clonotype: A much larger clonotype is one base distant, so this may be a read error. This sequence joins TRBV12-3 or TRBV12-4 and TRBJ2-7, with TRBD2 identical over 11 bases. J gave up 6 bases and V 5 bases, and 9 bases lay outside the gene matches. This CDR3 has 15 amino acids. The CDR3 is CASSHGTSGPFEQYF. The CDR3 nucleotides read TGTGCCAGCAGTCACGGGACTAGCGGCCCATTCGAGCAGTACTTC.

The V and J genes are TRBV7-9 and TRBJ2-3, with TRBD2 as a possible D gene (5 bases). Germline V gives CDR1 SEHNR, CDR2 FQNEAQ (reference sequence). The CDR3 length is 16 residues. The ends were cut back, 4 bases at V and 2 bases at J, with 16 bases in the middle. CDR3 DNA: TGTGCCAGCAGCTCCACCGACTACTCCTCCACAGATACGCAGTATTTT. Protein product: CASSSTDYSSTDTQYF.

This clonotype was counted between two and nine times. The CDR3 protein is CASSLGWTANTGELFF. Written as DNA, the CDR3 is TGCGCCAGCAGCTTGGGTTGGACAGCGAACACCGGGGAGCTGTTTTTT. This chain joins TRBV5-1 and TRBJ2-2, with D possibly matching TRBD1 (6 bases). V was trimmed by 0 bases and J by 0 bases, leaving 9 bases between them. The CDR3 consists of 16 residues. Germline CDR1 is SGHRS and CDR2 is YFSETQ.

Many counts were recorded for this clonotype. The rearrangement uses TRBV7-2 and TRBJ2-5; TRBD2 is a possible D gene (6 bases). The germline V gene encodes CDR1 SGHTA and CDR2 FQGNSA. V was clipped by 2 bases and J by 4 bases, with 17 bases between them. The CDR3 loop spans 16 amino acids. CDR3 bases: TGTGCCAGCAGCTTATTGTTCGGGGGAGTGTCAGAGACCCAGTACTTC. Translated: CASSLLFGGVSETQYF.

This clonotype has more than one count but fewer than ten. The V gene is TRBV5-1, the J gene TRBJ2-7, with 7 bases matching TRBD1. CDR3 length: 14 residues. Unmatched junction bases numbered 7, after V lost 4 bases and J lost 3 bases. The germline V gene has CDR1 SGHRS and CDR2 YFSETQ. This CDR3 is CASSAGTEVYEQYF. The CDR3 nucleotides read TGCGCCAGCAGCGCCGGGACAGAAGTCTACGAGCAGTACTTC. The whole variable domain, remainder taken from reference TRBV5-1 and TRBJ2-7, is KAGVTQTPRYLIKTRGQQVTLSCSPISGHRSVSWYQQTPGQGLQFLFEYFSETQRNKGNFPGRFSGRQFSNSRSEMNVSTLELGDSALYLCASSAGTEVYEQYFGPGTRLTVT.

This sequence joins TRBV7-9 and TRBJ2-7; TRBD2 is a possible D gene (5 bases). The ends were cut back, 7 bases at V and 6 bases at J, with 10 bases in the middle. The CDR3 sequence is 11 residues long. Germline V lookup: CDR1 SEHNR, CDR2 FQNEAQ (reference sequence). The chain's CDR3 is CASIAGLEQYF. The CDR3 DNA reads TGTGCCAGCATCGCGGGTCTCGAGCAGTACTTC.

As regards this clonotype: This may come from a read error, since a much larger clone is one base off. V and J are TRBV20-1 and TRBJ2-7; tentative D call: TRBD2 (5 bases). The CDR3 is made up of 11 amino acids. The germline CDR1 and CDR2 sequences are DFQATT and SNEGSKA (reference sequence). The CDR3 spells CGARAAYEQYF. DNA of the CDR3: TGCGGTGCTAGAGCGGCATACGAGCAGTACTTC.

This clonotype has a count of ten or more. This chain connects TRBV10-1 to TRBJ2-7; 7 bases match TRBD2. The germline CDR1 and CDR2 sequences are WNHNN and SYGVQD (reference sequence). The CDR3 sequence is 13 residues long. Losses at the gene ends were 8 bases for V and 2 bases for J; bases not matched to a gene: 6. CDR3 sequence: CASGASGTYEQYF. The CDR3, as DNA: TGCGCCAGCGGGGCTAGCGGAACCTACGAGCAGTACTTC.

This clonotype was recorded at least ten times. CDR3 loop: CSASYDVEQYF. CDR3 DNA: TGCAGTGCTAGTTACGACGTCGAGCAGTACTTC. The chain recombines TRBV20-1 with TRBJ2-7, with D unclear. Germline V gene sequence: CDR1 DFQATT, CDR2 SNEGSKA (reference sequence). The length of the CDR3 is 11 residues. Trimming removed 3 bases from V and 6 bases from J, with 9 bases in between.